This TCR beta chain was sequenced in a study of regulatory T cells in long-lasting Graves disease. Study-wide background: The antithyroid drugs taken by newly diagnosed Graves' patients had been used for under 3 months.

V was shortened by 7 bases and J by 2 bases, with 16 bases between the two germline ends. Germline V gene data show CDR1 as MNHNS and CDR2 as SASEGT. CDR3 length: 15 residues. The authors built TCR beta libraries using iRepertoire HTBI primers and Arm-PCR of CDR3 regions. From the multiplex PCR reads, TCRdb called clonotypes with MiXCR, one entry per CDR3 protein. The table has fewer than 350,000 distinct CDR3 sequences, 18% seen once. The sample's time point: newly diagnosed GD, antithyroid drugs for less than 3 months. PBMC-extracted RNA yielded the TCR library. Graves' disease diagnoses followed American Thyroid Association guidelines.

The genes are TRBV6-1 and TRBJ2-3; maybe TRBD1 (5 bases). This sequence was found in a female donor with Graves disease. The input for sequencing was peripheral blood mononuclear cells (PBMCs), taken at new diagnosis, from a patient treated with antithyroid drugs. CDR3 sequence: CASIETDLLTDTQYF. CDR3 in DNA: TGTGCCAGCATCGAGACAGACCTACTCACAGATACGCAGTATTTT.